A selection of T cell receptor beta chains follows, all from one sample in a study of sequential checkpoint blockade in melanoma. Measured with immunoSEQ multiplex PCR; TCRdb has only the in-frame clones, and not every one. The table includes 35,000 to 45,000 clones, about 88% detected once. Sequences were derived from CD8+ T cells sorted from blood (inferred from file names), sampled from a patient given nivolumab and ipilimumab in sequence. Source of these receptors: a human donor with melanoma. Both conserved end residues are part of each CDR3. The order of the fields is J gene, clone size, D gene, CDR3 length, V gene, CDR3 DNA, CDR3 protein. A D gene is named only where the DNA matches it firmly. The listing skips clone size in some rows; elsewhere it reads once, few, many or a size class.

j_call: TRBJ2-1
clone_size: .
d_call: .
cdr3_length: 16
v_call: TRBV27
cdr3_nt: TGTGCCAGCAGTTTATCGGGGCGGAGCTCCTACAATGAGCAGTTCTTC
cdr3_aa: CASSLSGRSSYNEQFF

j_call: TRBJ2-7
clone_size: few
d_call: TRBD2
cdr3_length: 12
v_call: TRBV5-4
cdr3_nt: TGTGCCAGCAGCTCGGGGGGGGACGAGCAGTACTTC
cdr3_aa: CASSSGGDEQYF

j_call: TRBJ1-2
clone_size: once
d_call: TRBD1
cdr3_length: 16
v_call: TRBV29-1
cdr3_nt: TGCAGCGTTGAAGGGTACACAGGGGAAGGAATCGATGGCTACACCTTC
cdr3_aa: CSVEGYTGEGIDGYTF

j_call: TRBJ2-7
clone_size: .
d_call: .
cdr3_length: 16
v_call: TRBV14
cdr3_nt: TGTGCCAGCAGCCAAGATAGGGCTAGCGCCTCCTACGAGCAGTACTTC
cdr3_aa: CASSQDRASASYEQYF

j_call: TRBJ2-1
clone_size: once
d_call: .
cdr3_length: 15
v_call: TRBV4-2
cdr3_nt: TGTGCCAGCAGGGGGACTCCGAGCTCCTACAATGAGCAGTTCTTC
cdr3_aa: CASRGTPSSYNEQFF

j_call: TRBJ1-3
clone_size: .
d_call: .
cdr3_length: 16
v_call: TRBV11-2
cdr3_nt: TGTGCCAGCAGCATAGCCTTCGGGACACAAGGAAACACCATATATTTT
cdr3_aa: CASSIAFGTQGNTIYF

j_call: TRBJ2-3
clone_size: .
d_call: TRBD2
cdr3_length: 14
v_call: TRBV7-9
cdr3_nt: TGTGCCAGCAGTAGGACTAGCGTTGGAGATACGCAGTATTTT
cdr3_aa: CASSRTSVGDTQYF

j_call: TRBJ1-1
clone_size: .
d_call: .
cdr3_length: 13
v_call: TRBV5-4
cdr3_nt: TGTGCCAGCAGCTTGGTACAGGGCGAAGAAGCTTTCTTT
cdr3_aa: CASSLVQGEEAFF

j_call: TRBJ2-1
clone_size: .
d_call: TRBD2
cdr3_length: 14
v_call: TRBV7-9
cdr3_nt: TGTGCCAGTGGACTAGCGGGAGACTACAATGAGCAGTTCTTC
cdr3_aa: CASGLAGDYNEQFF

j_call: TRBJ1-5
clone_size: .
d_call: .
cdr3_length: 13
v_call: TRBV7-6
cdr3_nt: TGTGCCAGCAGCCCGGACAACAATCAGCCCCAGCATTTT
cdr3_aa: CASSPDNNQPQHF

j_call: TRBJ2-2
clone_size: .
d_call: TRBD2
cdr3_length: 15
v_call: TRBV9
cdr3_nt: TGTGCCAGCAGCGTAGAAGGGGAGGGCACCGGGGAGCTGTTTTTT
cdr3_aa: CASSVEGEGTGELFF

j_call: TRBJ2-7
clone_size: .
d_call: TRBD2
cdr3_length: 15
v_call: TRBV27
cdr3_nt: TGTGCCAGCAGTCCGAGAGGGACTAGCGGCTACGAGCAGTACTTC
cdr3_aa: CASSPRGTSGYEQYF

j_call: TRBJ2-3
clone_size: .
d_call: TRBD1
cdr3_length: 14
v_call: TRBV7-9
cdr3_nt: TGTGCCAGCAGCCCTGGACAGGGGACAGATACGCAGTATTTT
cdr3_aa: CASSPGQGTDTQYF

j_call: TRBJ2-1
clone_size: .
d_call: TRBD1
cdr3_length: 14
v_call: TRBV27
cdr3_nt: TGTGCCACCACTCCCGGGACAGGGTACAATGAGCAGTTCTTC
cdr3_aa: CATTPGTGYNEQFF

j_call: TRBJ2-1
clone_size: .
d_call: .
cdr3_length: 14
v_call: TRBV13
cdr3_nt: TGTGCCAGCTCCCAGGTGGGGGCGTATAATGAGCAGTTCTTC
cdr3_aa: CASSQVGAYNEQFF

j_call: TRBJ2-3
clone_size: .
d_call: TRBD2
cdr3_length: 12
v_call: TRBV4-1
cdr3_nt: TGCGCCAGCAGCGCCGGGGGGGATACGCAGTATTTT
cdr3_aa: CASSAGGDTQYF

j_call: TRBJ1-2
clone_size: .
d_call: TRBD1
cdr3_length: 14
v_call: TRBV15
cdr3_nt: TGTGCCACCAGCAGAGATGGACAGGGCGGTGGCTACACCTTC
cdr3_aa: CATSRDGQGGGYTF

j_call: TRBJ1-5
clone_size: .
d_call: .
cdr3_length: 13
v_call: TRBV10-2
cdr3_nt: TGCGCCAGTTATGGGGGGGGCAATCAGCCCCAGCATTTT
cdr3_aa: CASYGGGNQPQHF

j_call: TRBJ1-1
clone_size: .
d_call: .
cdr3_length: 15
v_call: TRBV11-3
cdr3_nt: TGTGCCAGCAGCACAGGGTTAAAAGATTTGACTGAAGCTTTCTTT
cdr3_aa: CASSTGLKDLTEAFF

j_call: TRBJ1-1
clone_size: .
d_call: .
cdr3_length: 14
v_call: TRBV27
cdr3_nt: TGTGCCAGCAGTCCAATCCTGGGGGGCACTGAAGCTTTCTTT
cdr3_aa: CASSPILGGTEAFF

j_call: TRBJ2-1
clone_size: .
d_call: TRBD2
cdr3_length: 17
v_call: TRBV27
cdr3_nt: TGTGCCAGCAGTTCGGTCTCCCTAGCGGGAGGGATATATGAGCAGTTCTTC
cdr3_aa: CASSSVSLAGGIYEQFF

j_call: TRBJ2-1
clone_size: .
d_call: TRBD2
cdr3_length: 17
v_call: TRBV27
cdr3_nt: TGTGCCAGCAGTTTAAGGGGCGGCGGGAGTTCCTACAATGAGCAGTTCTTC
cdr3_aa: CASSLRGGGSSYNEQFF

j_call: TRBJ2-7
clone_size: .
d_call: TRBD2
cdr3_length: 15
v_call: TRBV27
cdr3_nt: TGTGCCAGCAGTTTATCCCTAGCGGGGGCCTACGAGCAGTACTTC
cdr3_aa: CASSLSLAGAYEQYF

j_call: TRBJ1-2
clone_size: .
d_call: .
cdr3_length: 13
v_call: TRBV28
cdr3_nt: TGTGCCAGCAGTTTGGGCCCTCCTTATGGCTACACCTTC
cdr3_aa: CASSLGPPYGYTF

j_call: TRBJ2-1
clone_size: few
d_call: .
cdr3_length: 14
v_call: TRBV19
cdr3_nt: TGTGCCAGTAGTTTCTTCGGGACTGGCAATGAGCAGTTCTTC
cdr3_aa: CASSFFGTGNEQFF

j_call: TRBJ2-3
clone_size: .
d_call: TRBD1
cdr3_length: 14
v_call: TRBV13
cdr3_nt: TGTGCCAGCAGCCTCAGGGGGCCCACAGATACGCAGTATTTT
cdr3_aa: CASSLRGPTDTQYF

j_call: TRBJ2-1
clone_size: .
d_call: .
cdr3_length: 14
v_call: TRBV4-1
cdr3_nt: TGCGCCAGCAGCCCCGGACTATTCTACAATGAGCAGTTCTTC
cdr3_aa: CASSPGLFYNEQFF

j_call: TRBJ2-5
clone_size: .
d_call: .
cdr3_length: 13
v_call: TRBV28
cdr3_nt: TGTGCCAGCAGTCCTAGCGACCAAGAGACCCAGTACTTC
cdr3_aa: CASSPSDQETQYF

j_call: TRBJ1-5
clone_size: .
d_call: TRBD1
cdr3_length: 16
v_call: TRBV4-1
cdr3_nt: TGCGCCAGCAGCCAAAGACAGGGGAGTACCAATCAGCCCCAGCATTTT
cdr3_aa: CASSQRQGSTNQPQHF

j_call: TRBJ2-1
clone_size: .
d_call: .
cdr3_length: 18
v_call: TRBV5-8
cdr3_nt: TGTGCCAGCTTCCCGGTGGTGGTAGAATTAAGCTCCTACAATGAGCAGTTCTTC
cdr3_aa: CASFPVVVELSSYNEQFF

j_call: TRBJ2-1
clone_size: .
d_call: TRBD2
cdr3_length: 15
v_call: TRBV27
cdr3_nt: TGTGCCAGCAGTTCTCAGCGGGATGGGCACAATGAGCAGTTCTTC
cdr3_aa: CASSSQRDGHNEQFF

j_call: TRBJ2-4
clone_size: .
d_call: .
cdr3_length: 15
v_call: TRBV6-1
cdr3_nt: TGTGCCAGCAGTGAAGCGGCCGAGGCCATGGACATTCAGTACTTC
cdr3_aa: CASSEAAEAMDIQYF

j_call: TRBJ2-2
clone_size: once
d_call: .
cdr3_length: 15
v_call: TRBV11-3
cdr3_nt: TGTGCCAGCAGCCCTGCCCCAGGGGCCGCCGGGGAGCTGTTTTTT
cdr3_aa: CASSPAPGAAGELFF

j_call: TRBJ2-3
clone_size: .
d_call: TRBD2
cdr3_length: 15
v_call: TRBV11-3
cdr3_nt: TGTGCCAGCAGCTTCGGGACTAGCGGGATAGATACGCAGTATTTT
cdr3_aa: CASSFGTSGIDTQYF

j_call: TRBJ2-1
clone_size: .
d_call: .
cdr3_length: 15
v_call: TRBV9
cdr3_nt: TGTGCCAGCAGCGCTGCGGATAGCTCCTACAATGAGCAGTTCTTC
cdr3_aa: CASSAADSSYNEQFF

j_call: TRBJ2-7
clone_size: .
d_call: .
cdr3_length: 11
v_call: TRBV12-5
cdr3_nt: TGTGCTAGTGGTTTGAGGACACCCGAGAACTTC
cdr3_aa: CASGLRTPENF

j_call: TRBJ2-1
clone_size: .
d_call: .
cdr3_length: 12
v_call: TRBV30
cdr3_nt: TGTGCCTGGAGTGTACTGTACAATGAGCAGTTCTTC
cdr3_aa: CAWSVLYNEQFF

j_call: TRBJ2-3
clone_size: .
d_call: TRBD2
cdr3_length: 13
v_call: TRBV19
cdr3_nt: TGTGCCAGCTTAGCGGGCAGCACAGATACGCAGTATTTT
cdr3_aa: CASLAGSTDTQYF

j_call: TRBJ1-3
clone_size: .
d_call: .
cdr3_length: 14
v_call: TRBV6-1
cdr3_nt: TGTGCCAGCAGTGAGACAGCTACTGGAAACACCATATATTTT
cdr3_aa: CASSETATGNTIYF

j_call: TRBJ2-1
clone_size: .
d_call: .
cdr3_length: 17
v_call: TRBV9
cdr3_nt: TGTGCCAGCAGCGTTCCCCGACTAGGACCTGACTACAATGAGCAGTTCTTC
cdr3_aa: CASSVPRLGPDYNEQFF

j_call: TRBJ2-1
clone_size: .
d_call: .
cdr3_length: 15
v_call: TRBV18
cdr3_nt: TGTGCCAGCTCCCGAGTCGAGAGCTCCTACAATGAGCAGTTCTTC
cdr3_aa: CASSRVESSYNEQFF

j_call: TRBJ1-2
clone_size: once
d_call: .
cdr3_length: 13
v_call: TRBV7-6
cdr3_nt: TGTGCCAGCAGCTTAGCGGCATTCGATGGCTACACCTTC
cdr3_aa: CASSLAAFDGYTF

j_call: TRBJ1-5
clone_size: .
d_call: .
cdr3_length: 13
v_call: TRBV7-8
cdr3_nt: TGTGCCAGCAGCTTGGGGGCGGCTCAGCCCCAGCATTTT
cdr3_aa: CASSLGAAQPQHF

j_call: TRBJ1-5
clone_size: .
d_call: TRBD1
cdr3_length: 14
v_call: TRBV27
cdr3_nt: TGTGCCAGCAGTTTAACAGGGGCCGATCAGCCCCAGCATTTT
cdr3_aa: CASSLTGADQPQHF

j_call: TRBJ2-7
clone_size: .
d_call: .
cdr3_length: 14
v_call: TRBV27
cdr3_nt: TGTGCCAGCAGTTTAACCGGGAGTCTGTACGAGCAGTACTTC
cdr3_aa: CASSLTGSLYEQYF

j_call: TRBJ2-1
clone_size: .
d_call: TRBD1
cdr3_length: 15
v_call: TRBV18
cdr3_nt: TGTGCCAGCTCACCGACAGGGAACCCGGGGAATGAGCAGTTCTTC
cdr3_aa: CASSPTGNPGNEQFF

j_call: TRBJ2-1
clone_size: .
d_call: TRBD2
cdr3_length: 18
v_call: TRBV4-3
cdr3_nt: TGCGCCAGCAGCCAAATAGGGACTAGCGGGAGGGTATACAATGAGCAGTTCTTC
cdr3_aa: CASSQIGTSGRVYNEQFF

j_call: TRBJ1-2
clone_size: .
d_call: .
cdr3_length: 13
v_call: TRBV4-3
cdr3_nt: TGCGCCAGCAGCCAAGCGATCGGGTATGGCTACACCTTC
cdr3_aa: CASSQAIGYGYTF